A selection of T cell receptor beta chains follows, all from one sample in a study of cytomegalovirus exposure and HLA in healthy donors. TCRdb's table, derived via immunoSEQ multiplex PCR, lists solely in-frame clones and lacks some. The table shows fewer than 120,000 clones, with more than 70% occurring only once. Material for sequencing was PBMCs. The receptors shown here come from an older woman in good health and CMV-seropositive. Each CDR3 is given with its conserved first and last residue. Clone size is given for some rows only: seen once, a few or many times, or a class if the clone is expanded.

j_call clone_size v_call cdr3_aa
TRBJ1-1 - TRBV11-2 CASSPTHYPGVEAFF
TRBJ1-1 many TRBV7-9 CASRRDRRNTEAFF
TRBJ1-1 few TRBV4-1 CATRPIKGTGGGGEAFF
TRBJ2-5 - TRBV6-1 CASSVLAGVGETQYF
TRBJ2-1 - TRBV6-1 CASFRTSGSLNEQFF
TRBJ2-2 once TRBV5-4 CASGSGQVRSTGELFF
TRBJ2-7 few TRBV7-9 CASSLLGGTGTYEQYF
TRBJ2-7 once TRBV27 CASSLSPGTAKYEQYF
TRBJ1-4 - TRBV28 CASSSPPVGEKLFF
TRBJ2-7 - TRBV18 CASLQSAISYEQYF
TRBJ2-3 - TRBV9 CASSVGTSADTQYF
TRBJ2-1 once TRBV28 CASSLGLAGYNEQFF
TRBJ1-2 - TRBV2 CASRDRASNYGYTF
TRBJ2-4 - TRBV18 CASSPPVLAGVNIQYF
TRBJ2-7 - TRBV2 CASSETSGSRYEQYF
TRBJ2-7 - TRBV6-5 CASSYSLAGSYEQYF
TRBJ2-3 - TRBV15 CATSRDAGLIADTQYF
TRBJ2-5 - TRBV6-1 CASSERGETQYF
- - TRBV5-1 CASSLGGGTGDIEQYF
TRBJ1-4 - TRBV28 CASSSTSATNEKLFF
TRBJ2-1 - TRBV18 CASSQGTGTNNEQFF
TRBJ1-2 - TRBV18 CASSPSGFWGYTF
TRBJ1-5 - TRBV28 CASSPLMDKPNQPQHF